This T cell receptor (beta chain) was obtained from a study of monozygotic twins with inflammatory bowel disease. The length of the CDR3 is 17 residues. Germline CDR1 ENHRY, CDR2 SYGVKD. Reprocessing the 5' RACE reads, TCRdb reports a single entry for every CDR3 protein and omits DNA. In total, the table holds roughly 200,000 distinct CDR3 sequences. The chain has TRBV10-3 and TRBJ1-6; absent DNA, TCRdb's TRBD1 call cannot be checked. Sequenced input: blood. The TCR sequence derives from a human donor with ulcerative colitis or Crohn's disease, or a healthy co-twin of an affected twin (not recorded which). CDR3 sequence: CAISGLYAGRGDSPLHF.